The 13 T cell receptor beta chains reported below all come from one sample, sequenced in a study of T cell responses to AZD1222 COVID-19 vaccine. Profiled with immunoSEQ multiplex PCR; TCRdb holds only in-frame clones, not every one. Of about 52,000 clones in the sample, over 80% were seen once. The material was peripheral blood, obtained 28 days after the second AZD1222 dose. Receptors were obtained from an adult who received the AZD1222 COVID-19 vaccine.

The chain links TRBV5-4 to TRBJ2-2, with a weak D call TRBD2 (5 bases). The germline CDR1 and CDR2 sequences are SGHNT and YYREEE (reference sequence). CDR3 size: 14 residues. V was clipped by 4 bases and J by 8 bases, with 15 bases between them. In DNA form, the CDR3 reads TGTGCCAGCAGCACCGGACTCCTGGGGGGGGAGCTGTTTTTT. This codes for CASSTGLLGGELFF.

The gene calls are TRBV9 and TRBJ2-7; 7 bases agree with TRBD2. The J segment lost 4 bases and the V segment lost 3 bases, leaving 10 bases of the junction unmatched. From germline, CDR1 is SGDLS and CDR2 YYNGEE. The CDR3 length is 15 residues. This CDR3 reads CASSAGQGGSYEQYF. CDR3 nucleotides: TGTGCCAGCAGCGCCGGCCAGGGCGGGAGTTACGAGCAGTACTTC.

V and J are TRBV28 and TRBJ2-7; either TRBD1 or TRBD2 may fit D (6 bases each). CDR3 length: 16 amino acids. V gave up 5 bases and J gave up 1 base, with 18 bases separating them. Per germline, CDR1 MDHEN and CDR2 SYDVKM. CDR3 sequence reads: CASSPQGAGPSYEQYF. In nucleotides, the CDR3 is TGTGCCAGCAGTCCACAGGGAGCGGGCCCTTCCTACGAGCAGTACTTC.

The chain couples TRBV28 to TRBJ1-6, with TRBD1 as a possible D gene (5 bases). The germline V gene has CDR1 MDHEN and CDR2 SYDVKM. CDR3 length: 16 residues. V lost 6 bases and J lost 6, with 18 bases in between. CDR3 in amino acids: CASSLTAGLGNSPLHF. For the CDR3, the DNA is TGTGCCAGCAGCCTGACCGCAGGGCTAGGTAATTCACCCCTCCACTTT.

V is TRBV27 and J is TRBJ2-7; 8 bases fit TRBD1. The CDR3 has 13 residues. V shed 8 bases and J 6 bases; nucleotides not matched to a gene: 9. Per germline, CDR1 MNHEY and CDR2 SMNVEV (reference sequence). The DNA of the CDR3 is TGTGCCAGCGCCCGAGACAGGGGAGGCGAGCAGTACTTC. As protein: CASARDRGGEQYF.

This CDR3 reads CAGTGGRREGEQYF. The CDR3, as DNA: TGTGCCGGCACAGGGGGCAGAAGGGAGGGCGAGCAGTACTTC. The J gene is TRBJ2-7, the V gene TRBV2, with 9 bases that match TRBD1. The germline CDR1 and CDR2 sequences are SNHLY and FYNNEI. The CDR3 runs to 14 residues. The V segment lost 11 bases and the J segment 6 bases; nucleotides outside the gene matches: 14.

This clone is a singleton in its sample. The chain recombines TRBV5-4 with TRBJ2-5; the match to TRBD1 covers 9 bases. Per germline, CDR1 SGHNT and CDR2 YYREEE (reference sequence). With V trimmed by 4 bases and J by 5 bases, 3 bases remained unmatched. CDR3 length: 13 amino acids. The CDR3 here is CASSAGTGETQYF. DNA for the CDR3: TGTGCCAGCAGCGCCGGGACAGGGGAGACCCAGTACTTC.

This CDR3 reads CATRDRTTDTQYF. Here the CDR3 DNA reads TGTGCCACCCGGGACAGGACCACAGATACGCAGTATTTT. The rearrangement links TRBV10-3 to TRBJ2-3, with TRBD1 matching over 8 bases. Germline V gene data show CDR1 as ENHRY and CDR2 as SYGVKD. J gave up 2 bases and V 10 bases, and 5 bases lay outside the gene matches. There are 13 residues in the CDR3.

The chain joins TRBV12-3 or TRBV12-4 to TRBJ2-3; possibly TRBD2 for D (6 bases). The V gene lost 3 bases and the J gene lost 6 bases, with 10 bases spanning the gap. The CDR3 runs 13 residues. The CDR3 sequence: CASSFSGSDTQYF. DNA for the CDR3: TGTGCCAGCAGTTTTAGCGGATCCGATACGCAGTATTTT.

The V gene is TRBV7-2, the J gene TRBJ1-1; D is unclear. V gave up 4 bases and J gave up 4 bases, with 16 bases separating them. The CDR3 is 15 residues long. Germline lookup yields CDR1 SGHTA and CDR2 FQGNSA. CDR3 coding DNA: TGTGCCAGCAGCTCCGACGTTAATAGGGTCACTGAAGCTTTCTTT. This translates into CASSSDVNRVTEAFF.

The chain is built from TRBV7-9 and TRBJ2-3, with 9 bases matching TRBD1. Trimming at V came to 6 bases and at J to 3 bases, leaving 7 bases not matched to a gene. CDR1 and CDR2 (germline): SEHNR, FQNEAQ (reference sequence). This CDR3 spans 15 amino acids. The CDR3 DNA follows: TGTGCCAGCAGGGCCGGGACAGGGTTTACAGATACGCAGTATTTT. It yields the protein CASRAGTGFTDTQYF.

J is TRBJ2-5 and V is TRBV2; D is tentatively TRBD1 or TRBD2 (6 bases each). The CDR3 sequence is 13 residues long. The germline gives CDR1 SNHLY, CDR2 FYNNEI. The V end lost 0 bases, the J end lost 7 bases, and 9 bases lay between the germline ends. The CDR3 reads CASSEAQGGTQYF. The CDR3 coding sequence is TGTGCCAGCAGTGAAGCACAGGGAGGGACCCAGTACTTC.

This chain links TRBV6-1 with TRBJ1-1; the D gene is possibly TRBD1 (5 bases). The germline gives CDR1 MNHNS, CDR2 SASEGT. The CDR3 has 16 amino acids. The ends were cut back, 4 bases at V and 1 base at J, with 16 bases in the middle. CDR3 bases: TGTGCCAGCAGTGTTGAGGCAGGGATTGGGAACACTGAAGCTTTCTTT. Its translation: CASSVEAGIGNTEAFF.